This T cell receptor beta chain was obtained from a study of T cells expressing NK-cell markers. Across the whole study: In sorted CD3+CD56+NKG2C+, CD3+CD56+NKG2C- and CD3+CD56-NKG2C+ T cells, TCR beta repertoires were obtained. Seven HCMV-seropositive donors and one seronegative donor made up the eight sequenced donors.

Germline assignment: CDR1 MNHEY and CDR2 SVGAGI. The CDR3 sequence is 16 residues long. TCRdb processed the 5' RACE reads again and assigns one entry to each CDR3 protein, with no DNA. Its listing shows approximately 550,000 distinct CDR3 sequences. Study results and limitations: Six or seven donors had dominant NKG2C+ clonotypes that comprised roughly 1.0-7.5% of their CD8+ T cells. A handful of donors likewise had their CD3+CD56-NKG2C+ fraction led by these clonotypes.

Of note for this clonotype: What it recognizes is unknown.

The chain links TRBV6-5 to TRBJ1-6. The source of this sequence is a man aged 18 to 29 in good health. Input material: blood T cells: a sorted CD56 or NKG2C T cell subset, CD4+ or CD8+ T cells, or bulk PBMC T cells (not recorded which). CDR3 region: CASSYSVKAGNSPLHF.